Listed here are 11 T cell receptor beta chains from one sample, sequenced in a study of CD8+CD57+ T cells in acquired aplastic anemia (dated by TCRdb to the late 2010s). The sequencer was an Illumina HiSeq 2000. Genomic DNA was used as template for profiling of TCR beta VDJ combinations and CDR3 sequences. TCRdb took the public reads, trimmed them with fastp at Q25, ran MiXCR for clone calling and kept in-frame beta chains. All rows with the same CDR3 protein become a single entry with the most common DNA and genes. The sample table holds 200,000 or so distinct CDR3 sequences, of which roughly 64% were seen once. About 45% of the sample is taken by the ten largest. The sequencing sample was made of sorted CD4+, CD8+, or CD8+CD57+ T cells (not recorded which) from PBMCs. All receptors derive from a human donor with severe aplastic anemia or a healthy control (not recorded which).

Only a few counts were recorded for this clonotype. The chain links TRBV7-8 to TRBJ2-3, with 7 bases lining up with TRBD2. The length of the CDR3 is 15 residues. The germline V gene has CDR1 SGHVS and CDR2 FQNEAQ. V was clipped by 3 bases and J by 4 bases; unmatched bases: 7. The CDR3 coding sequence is TGTGCCAGCAGCTTTGAGGGAGGGCCCGCAGATACGCAGTATTTT. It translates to CASSFEGGPADTQYF.

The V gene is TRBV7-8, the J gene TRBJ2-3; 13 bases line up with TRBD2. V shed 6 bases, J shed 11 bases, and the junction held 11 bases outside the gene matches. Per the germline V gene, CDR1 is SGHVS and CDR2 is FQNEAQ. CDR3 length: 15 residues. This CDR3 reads CASSSTSGGSNEQYF. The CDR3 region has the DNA TGTGCCAGCAGTTCGACTAGCGGGGGGAGCAATGAGCAGTATTTT.

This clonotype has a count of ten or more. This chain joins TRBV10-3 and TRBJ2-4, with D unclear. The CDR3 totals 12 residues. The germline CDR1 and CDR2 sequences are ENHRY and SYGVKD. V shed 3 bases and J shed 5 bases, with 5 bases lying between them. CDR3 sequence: CAISDEENIQYF. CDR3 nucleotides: TGTGCCATCAGTGATGAGGAAAACATTCAGTACTTC.

The CDR3 DNA reads as TGTGCCAGCAGCTCGGGGCTAGCGGGAGGGGTTGAGCAGTTCTTC. Its translation: CASSSGLAGGVEQFF. The chain is built from TRBV7-9 and TRBJ2-1; the match to TRBD2 covers 12 bases. CDR1 is SEHNR and CDR2 is FQNEAQ in the germline V gene (reference sequence). The J segment lost 9 bases and the V segment lost 4 bases, leaving 7 bases of the junction unmatched. CDR3 size: 15 residues.

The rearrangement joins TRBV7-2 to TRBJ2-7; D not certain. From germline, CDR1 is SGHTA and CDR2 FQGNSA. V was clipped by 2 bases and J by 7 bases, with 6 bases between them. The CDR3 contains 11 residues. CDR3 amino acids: CASSLTQEQYF. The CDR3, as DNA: TGTGCCAGCAGCTTAACCCAAGAGCAGTACTTC.

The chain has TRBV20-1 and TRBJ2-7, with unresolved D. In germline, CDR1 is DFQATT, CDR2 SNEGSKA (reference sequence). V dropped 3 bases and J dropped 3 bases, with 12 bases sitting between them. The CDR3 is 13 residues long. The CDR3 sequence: CSASGRVDYEQYF. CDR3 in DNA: TGCAGTGCTAGTGGAAGGGTTGACTACGAGCAGTACTTC.

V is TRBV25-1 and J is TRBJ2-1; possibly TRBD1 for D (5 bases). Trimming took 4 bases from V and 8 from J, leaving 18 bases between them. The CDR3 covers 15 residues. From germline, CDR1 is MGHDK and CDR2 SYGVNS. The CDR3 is CASSVSLGQLDEQFF. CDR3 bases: TGTGCCAGCAGTGTATCCCTGGGGCAGTTGGATGAGCAGTTCTTC.

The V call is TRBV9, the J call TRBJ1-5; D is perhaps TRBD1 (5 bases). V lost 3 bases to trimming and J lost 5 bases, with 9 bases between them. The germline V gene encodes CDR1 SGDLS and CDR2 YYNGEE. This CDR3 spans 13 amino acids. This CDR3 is CASSGGLDQPQHF. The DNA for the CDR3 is TGTGCCAGCAGCGGGGGACTAGATCAGCCCCAGCATTTT.

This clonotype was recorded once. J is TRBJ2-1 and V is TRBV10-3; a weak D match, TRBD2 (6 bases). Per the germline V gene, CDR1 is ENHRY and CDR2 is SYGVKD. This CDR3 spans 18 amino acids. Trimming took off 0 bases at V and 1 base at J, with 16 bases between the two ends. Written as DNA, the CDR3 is TGTGCCATCAGTGAGTCGTCCGGGCGAGGGAGGTCCTACAATGAGCAGTTCTTC. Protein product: CAISESSGRGRSYNEQFF.

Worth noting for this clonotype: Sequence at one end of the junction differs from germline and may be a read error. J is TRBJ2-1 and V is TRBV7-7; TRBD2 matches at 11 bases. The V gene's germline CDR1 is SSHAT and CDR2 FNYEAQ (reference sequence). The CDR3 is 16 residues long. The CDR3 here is CASSLDSGRANNEQFF. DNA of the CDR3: TGTGCTAGCAGCTTAGATAGCGGGAGGGCCAACAATGAGCAGTTCTTC.

The chain's CDR3 is CASGSDGGGETQYF. CDR3 bases: TGTGCCAGCGGTTCGGACGGAGGCGGAGAGACCCAGTACTTC. V gene TRBV7-8 combines with J gene TRBJ2-5; maybe TRBD2 (5 bases). Trimming took 8 bases from V and 4 from J, leaving 17 bases between them. The CDR3 covers 14 residues. The germline V gene encodes CDR1 SGHVS and CDR2 FQNEAQ.